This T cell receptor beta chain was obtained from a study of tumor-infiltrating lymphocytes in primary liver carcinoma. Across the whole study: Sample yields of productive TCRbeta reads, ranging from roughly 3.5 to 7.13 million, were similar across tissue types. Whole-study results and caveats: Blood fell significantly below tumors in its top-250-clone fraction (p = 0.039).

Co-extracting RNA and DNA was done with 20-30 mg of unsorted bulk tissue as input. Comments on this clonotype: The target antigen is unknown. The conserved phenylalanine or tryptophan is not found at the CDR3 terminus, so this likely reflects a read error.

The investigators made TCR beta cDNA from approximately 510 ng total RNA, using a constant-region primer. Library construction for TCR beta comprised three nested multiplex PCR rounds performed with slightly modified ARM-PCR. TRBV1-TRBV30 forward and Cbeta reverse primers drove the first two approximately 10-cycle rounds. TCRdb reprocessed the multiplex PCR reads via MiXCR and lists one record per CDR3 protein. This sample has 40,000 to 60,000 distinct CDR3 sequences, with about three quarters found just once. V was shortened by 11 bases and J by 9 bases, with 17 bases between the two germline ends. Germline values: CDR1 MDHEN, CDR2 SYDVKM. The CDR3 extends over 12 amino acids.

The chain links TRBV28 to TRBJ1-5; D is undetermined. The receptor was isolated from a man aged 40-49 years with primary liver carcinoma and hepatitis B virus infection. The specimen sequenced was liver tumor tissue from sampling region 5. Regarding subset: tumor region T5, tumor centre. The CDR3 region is CARTPPRGPQHL. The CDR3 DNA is TGTGCCCGCACCCCCCCCCGCGGGCCCCAGCATCTT.